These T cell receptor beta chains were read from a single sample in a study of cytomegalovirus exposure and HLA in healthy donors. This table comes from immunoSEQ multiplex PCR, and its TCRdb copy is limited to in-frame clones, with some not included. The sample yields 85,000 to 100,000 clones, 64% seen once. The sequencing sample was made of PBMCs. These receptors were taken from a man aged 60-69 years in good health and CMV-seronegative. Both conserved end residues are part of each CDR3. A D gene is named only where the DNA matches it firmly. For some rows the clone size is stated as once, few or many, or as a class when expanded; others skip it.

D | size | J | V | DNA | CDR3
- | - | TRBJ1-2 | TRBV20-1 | TGCAGTGCCAACAGGGTCGGGGGCTACACCTTC | CSANRVGGYTF
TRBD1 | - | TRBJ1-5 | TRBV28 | TGTGCCAGCACCCCGGGACAGGGGGCTTCGGGACAGCCCCAGCATTTT | CASTPGQGASGQPQHF
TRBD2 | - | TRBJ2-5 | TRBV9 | TGTGCCAGCAGCGTAGAGCGGGAGGGGGGGGAGACCCAGTACTTC | CASSVEREGGETQYF
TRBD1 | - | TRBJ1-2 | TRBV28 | TGTGCCAGCAGTGCGGACAGGGGGCTAAGCTACACCTTC | CASSADRGLSYTF
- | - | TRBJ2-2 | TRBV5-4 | TGTGCCAGCAGCTTGTCTGCAGTGAACACCGGGGAGCTGTTTTTT | CASSLSAVNTGELFF
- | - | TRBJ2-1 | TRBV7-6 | TGTGCCAGCAGCTTAGTCCTAACGGGGGGCCCGGCCTCCAACAATGAGCAGTTCTTC | CASSLVLTGGPASNNEQFF
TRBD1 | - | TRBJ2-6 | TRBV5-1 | TGCGCCAGCAGCCAATGGGGACAGGGCCCTCTCTCTGGGGCCAACGTCCTGACTTTC | CASSQWGQGPLSGANVLTF
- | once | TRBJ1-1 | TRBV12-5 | TGTGCTAGTTTGCAGAGGGGGGGCACTGAAGCTTTCTTT | CASLQRGGTEAFF
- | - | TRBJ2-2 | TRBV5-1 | TGCGCCAGCAGCTTGAACGGGAGGAACACCGGGGAGCTGTTTTTT | CASSLNGRNTGELFF
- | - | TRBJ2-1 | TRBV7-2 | TGTGCCAGCGCCCGGGGAAGGTCCTACAATGAGCAGTTCTTC | CASARGRSYNEQFF
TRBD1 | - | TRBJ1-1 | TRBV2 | TGTGCCAGCAGTGAGGTTTGGACAGGGTCTCGGACTGAAGCTTTCTTT | CASSEVWTGSRTEAFF
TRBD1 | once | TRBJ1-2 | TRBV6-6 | TGTGCCAGCAGACGACAGGGGGTGGTCTATGGCTACACCTTC | CASRRQGVVYGYTF
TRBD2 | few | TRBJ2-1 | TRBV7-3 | TGTGCCAGCACCTTAGCGGGGGGGGCGGATGAGCAGTTCTTC | CASTLAGGADEQFF
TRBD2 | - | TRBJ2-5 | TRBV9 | TGTGCCAGCAGCGTAGCTACGTCGGGGGGGGACCAAGAGACCCAGTACTTC | CASSVATSGGDQETQYF
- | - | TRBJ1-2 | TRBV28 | TGTGCCATCCTTGGACAGTTTAACTATGGCTACACCTTC | CAILGQFNYGYTF
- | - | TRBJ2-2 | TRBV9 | TGTGCCAGCAGCGCCCGGGGAGAGGGCACCGGGGAGCTGTTTTTT | CASSARGEGTGELFF
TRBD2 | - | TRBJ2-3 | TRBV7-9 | TGTGCCAGCAACTACGTCCCATTAGCGGGATCCTCAGATACGCAGTATTTT | CASNYVPLAGSSDTQYF
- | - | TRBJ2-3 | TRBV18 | TGTGCCAGCTCACCACGAACGGGATCTGGCCCAGATACGCAGTATTTT | CASSPRTGSGPDTQYF
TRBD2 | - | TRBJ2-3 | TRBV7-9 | TGTGCCACGACTAGCGGAGCCAGCACAGATACGCAGTATTTT | CATTSGASTDTQYF
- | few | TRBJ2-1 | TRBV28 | TGTGCCAGCAGTTTAATAGTCGAAGGGGTTGAGCAGTTCTTC | CASSLIVEGVEQFF
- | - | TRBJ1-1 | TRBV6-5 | TGTGCCAGCAGTTTCGGGGAGAACACTGAAGCTTTCTTT | CASSFGENTEAFF
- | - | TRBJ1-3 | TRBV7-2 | TGTGCCAGCAGCTTAGGTCAGGCGCCTGGAAACACCATATATTTT | CASSLGQAPGNTIYF
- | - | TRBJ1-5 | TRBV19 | TGTGCCAGTAGTATACCCTCCCCCGGCAATCAGCCCCAGCATTTT | CASSIPSPGNQPQHF